Listed below are T cell receptor beta chains from one sample, sequenced in a study of neoadjuvant anti-PD-1 for oral cavity cancer. The method was immunoSEQ multiplex PCR; TCRdb's version includes in-frame clones alone and lacks a portion of them. The sample records about 10,000 clones, around 64% being singletons. Here the sequenced sample was PBMCs, taken after nivolumab (anti-PD-1) treatment. These receptors came from a person between 40 and 85 years old with oral cavity squamous cell carcinoma. Each CDR3 is given with its conserved first and last residue. Clone size is stated in some rows and not others, as once, few, many or a class when expanded.

-	TRBJ2-7	TRBV4-1	CASSQAPLSGSSYEQYF
-	TRBJ1-1	TRBV28	CASSGTGGWTEAFF
-	TRBJ2-7	TRBV5-1	CASSLLDGRAVIHREQYF
-	TRBJ1-2	TRBV6-5	CASSYSRFGTSGYTF
once	TRBJ1-5	TRBV28	CASSLSAGNQPQHF
-	TRBJ2-7	TRBV6-5	CASSLGRGGSYEQYF
-	TRBJ2-5	TRBV29-1	CSVEVGYQETQYF
-	TRBJ1-1	TRBV28	CASSTVAGANTEAFF
-	TRBJ1-2	TRBV9	CASSGDGNYGYTF
-	TRBJ2-7	TRBV7-9	CASSTHRTSGENYEQYF
-	TRBJ1-1	TRBV22-1	CPGSAQRMNTEAFF
-	TRBJ2-5	TRBV5-4	CASSLQRLQETQYF
-	TRBJ2-6	TRBV19	CASRTGSKSGANVLTF
-	TRBJ2-5	TRBV19	CASSRLAGKETQYF
-	TRBJ1-3	TRBV5-4	CASSPTGGFSGNTIYF
-	TRBJ1-2	TRBV4-2	CASSQDWSGPLSYGYTF
few	TRBJ1-1	TRBV5-6	CASSLQGAEAFF
-	TRBJ2-3	TRBV28	CASSLLHTQYF
few	TRBJ2-1	TRBV5-6	CASSLEASGSNEQFF
-	TRBJ1-4	TRBV2	CAIRAGISTEKLFF
few	TRBJ1-1	TRBV15	CATSRGRERNTEAFF
-	TRBJ2-5	TRBV11-2	CASSRGGALRKETQYF
-	TRBJ2-3	TRBV28	CASSQTSGYTDTQYF
-	TRBJ2-1	TRBV5-1	CASSLVLAGGYNEQFF
-	TRBJ2-7	TRBV6-6	CASSFLQGAKYEQYF
few	TRBJ1-1	TRBV5-6	CASSLSDREAFF
-	TRBJ1-1	TRBV6-1	CASSARTGRVDTEAFF
-	TRBJ2-1	TRBV19	CASSHSPGQLYNEQFF
few	TRBJ1-1	TRBV7-2	CASSLAGGNTEAFF
-	TRBJ1-1	TRBV4-1	CASSQRRQNTEAFF
few	TRBJ1-1	TRBV9	CASSVGPQGTEAFF
-	TRBJ2-2	TRBV5-4	CASRVRGDTGELFF
-	TRBJ1-1	TRBV7-2	CASSLIGDTEAFF
-	TRBJ2-2	TRBV29-1	CSVGGKGITGELFF
-	TRBJ1-1	TRBV5-8	CASLAGDRALRNTEAFF
-	TRBJ2-2	TRBV14	CASSHKLPSGSGELFF
-	TRBJ1-1	TRBV18	CASSPLPGTSMNTEAFF
once	TRBJ2-7	TRBV6-1	CASSEAGLAVLGQYF
-	TRBJ2-7	TRBV19	CASTAGWTASHEQYF
-	TRBJ2-3	TRBV5-1	CASSPIAGGTDTQYF
-	TRBJ1-1	TRBV7-9	CASSLVPRGVTEAFF
-	-	TRBV19	CATPGRGDSYEQYF
-	TRBJ1-2	TRBV27	CASSLKLSNYGYTF
-	TRBJ2-1	TRBV29-1	CSAGTSAVQIF
-	TRBJ1-3	TRBV6-1	CASAQGTFSGNTIYF
-	TRBJ2-5	TRBV11-3	CASSHEAGETQYF
-	TRBJ1-2	TRBV6-1	CASSEFSETPFTDYGYTF
once	TRBJ1-2	TRBV5-1	CASSLAATGLDGYTF
-	TRBJ2-3	TRBV6-6	CASSSLGDTQYF
-	TRBJ1-4	TRBV19	CASNYRREKLFF
few	TRBJ1-5	TRBV2	CASSEWGINQPQHF
-	TRBJ2-1	TRBV28	CASSSILESGFYNEQFF
-	TRBJ2-3	TRBV5-6	CASSYGQGTDTQYF
few	TRBJ1-6	TRBV18	CASSPAGVGNSPLHF
once	TRBJ1-5	TRBV28	CASSLIVRGNQPQHF
-	TRBJ2-2	TRBV29-1	CSVVWGAGELFF
few	TRBJ1-5	TRBV10-2	CASRTGEYSNQPQHF